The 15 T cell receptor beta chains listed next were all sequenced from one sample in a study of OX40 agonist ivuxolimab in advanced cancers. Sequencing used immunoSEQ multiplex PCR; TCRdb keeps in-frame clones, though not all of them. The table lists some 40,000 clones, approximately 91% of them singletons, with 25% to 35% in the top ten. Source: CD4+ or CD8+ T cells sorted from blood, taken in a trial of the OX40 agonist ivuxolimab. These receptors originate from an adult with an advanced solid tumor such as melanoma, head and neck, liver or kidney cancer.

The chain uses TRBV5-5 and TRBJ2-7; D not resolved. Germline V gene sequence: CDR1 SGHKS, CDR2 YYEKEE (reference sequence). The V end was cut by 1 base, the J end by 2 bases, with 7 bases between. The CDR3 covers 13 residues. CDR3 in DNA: TGTGCCAGCAGCTTGATGTGGCCCTACGAGCAGTACTTC. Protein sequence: CASSLMWPYEQYF.

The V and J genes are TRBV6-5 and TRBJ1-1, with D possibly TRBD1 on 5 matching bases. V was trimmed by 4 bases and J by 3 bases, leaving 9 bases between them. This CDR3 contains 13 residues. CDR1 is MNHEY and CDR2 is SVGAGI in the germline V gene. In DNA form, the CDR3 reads TGTGCCAGCAGTTTAGGGGTGTACACTGAAGCTTTCTTT. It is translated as CASSLGVYTEAFF.

As DNA, the CDR3 is TGTGCCAGCAGCCAAGAGGACAGGGTGCTGTTCTTC. Protein: CASSQEDRVLFF. This chain joins TRBV4-2 and TRBJ2-1; TRBD1 matches at 8 bases. With V trimmed by 0 bases and J by 15 bases, 4 bases remained unmatched. Germline V CDR1 and CDR2: LGHNA, YNFKEQ. The CDR3 contains 12 residues.

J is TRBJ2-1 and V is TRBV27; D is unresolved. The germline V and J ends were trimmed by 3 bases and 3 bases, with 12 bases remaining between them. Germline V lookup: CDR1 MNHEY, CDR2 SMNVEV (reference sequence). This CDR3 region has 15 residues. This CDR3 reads CASSLAPTIYNEQFF. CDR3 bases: TGTGCCAGCAGTTTGGCCCCGACAATCTACAATGAGCAGTTCTTC.

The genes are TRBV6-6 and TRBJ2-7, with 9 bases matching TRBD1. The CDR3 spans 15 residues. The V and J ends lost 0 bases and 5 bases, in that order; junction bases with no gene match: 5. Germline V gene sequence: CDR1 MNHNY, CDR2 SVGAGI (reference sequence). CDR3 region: CASSYSGQGGDEQYF. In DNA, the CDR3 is TGTGCCAGCAGTTACTCGGGACAGGGCGGGGACGAGCAGTACTTC.

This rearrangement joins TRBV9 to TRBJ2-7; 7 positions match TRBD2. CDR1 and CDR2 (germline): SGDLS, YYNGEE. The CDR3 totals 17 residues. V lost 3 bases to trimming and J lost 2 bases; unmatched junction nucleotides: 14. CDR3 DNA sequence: TGTGCCAGCAGCGCCAACCGTGACGGGAGGCTCCCCTACGAGCAGTACTTC. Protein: CASSANRDGRLPYEQYF.

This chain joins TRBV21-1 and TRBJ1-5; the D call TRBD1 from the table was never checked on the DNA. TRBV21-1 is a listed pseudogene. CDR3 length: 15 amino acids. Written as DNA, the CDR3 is TGTGCCAGCAGCGAGACAGGGCTCAGCAATCAGCCCCAGCATTTT. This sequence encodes CASSETGLSNQPQHF.

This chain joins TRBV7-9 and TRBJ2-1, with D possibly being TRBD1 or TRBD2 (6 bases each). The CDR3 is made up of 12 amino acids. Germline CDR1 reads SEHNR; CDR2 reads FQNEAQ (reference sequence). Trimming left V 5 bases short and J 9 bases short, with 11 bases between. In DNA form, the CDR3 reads TGTGCCAGCAGCCCGGGGGCGCCTGAGCAGTTCTTC. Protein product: CASSPGAPEQFF. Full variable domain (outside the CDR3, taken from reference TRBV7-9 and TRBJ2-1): DTGVSQNPRHKITKRGQNVTFRCDPISEHNRLYWYRQTLGQGPEFLTYFQNEAQLEKSRLLSDRFSAERPKGSFSTLEIQRTEQGDSAMYLCASSPGAPEQFFGPGTRLTVL.

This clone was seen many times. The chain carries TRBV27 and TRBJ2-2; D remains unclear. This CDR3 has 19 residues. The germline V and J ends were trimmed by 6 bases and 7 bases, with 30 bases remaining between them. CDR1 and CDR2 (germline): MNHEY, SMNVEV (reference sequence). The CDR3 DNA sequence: TGTGCCAGCAGCTTCCTAACCCACTCAGTTTCGGGTTTCGACGGGGAGCTGTTTTTT. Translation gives CASSFLTHSVSGFDGELFF.

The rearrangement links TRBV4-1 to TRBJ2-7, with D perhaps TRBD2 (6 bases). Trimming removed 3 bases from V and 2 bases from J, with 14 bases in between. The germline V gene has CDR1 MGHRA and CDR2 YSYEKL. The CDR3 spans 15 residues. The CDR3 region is CASSHRTGTAYEQYF. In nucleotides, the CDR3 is TGCGCCAGCAGCCACCGCACCGGGACTGCCTACGAGCAGTACTTC.

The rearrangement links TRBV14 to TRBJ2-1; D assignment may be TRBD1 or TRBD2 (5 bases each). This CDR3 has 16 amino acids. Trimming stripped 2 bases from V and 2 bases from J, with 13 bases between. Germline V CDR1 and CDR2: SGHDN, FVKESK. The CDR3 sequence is CASSQPGTKAYNEQFF. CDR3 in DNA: TGTGCCAGCAGCCAACCCGGGACCAAGGCCTACAATGAGCAGTTCTTC.

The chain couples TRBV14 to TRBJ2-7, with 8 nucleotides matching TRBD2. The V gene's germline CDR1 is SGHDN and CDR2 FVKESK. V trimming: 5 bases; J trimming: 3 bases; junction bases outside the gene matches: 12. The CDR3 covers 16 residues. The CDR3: CASSSLGTREFYEQYF. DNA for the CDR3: TGTGCCAGCAGCTCCCTGGGGACTAGAGAGTTCTACGAGCAGTACTTC.

This chain's CDR3 is CASSRLYAETQYF. As DNA, the CDR3 is TGCGCCAGCAGCCGTTTGTATGCCGAGACCCAGTACTTC. J is TRBJ2-5 and V is TRBV5-1; D unclear. Per the germline V gene, CDR1 is SGHRS and CDR2 is YFSETQ. The CDR3 runs to 13 residues. The germline V and J ends were trimmed by 4 bases and 5 bases, with 12 bases remaining between them.

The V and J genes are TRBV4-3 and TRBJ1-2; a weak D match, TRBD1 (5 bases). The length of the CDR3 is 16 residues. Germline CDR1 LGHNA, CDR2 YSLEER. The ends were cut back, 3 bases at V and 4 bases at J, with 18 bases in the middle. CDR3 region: CASSQGGRGIGYGYTF. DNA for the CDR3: TGCGCCAGCAGCCAGGGGGGGAGGGGCATCGGCTATGGCTACACCTTC.

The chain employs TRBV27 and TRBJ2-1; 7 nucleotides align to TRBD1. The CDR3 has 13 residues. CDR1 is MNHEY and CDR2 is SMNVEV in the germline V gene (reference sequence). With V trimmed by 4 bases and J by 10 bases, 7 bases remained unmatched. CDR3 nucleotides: TGTGCCAGCAGTTCAACAGGGGCGCGGGAGCAGTTCTTC. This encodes CASSSTGAREQFF.